A single sample is the source of the 17 T cell receptor beta chains below, sequenced in a study of cytomegalovirus exposure and HLA in healthy donors (dated by TCRdb to the late 2010s). Library generation was performed with the immunoSEQ multiplex PCR assay. For the multiplex PCR, a mixture combining 60 forward primers for TCR Vbeta segments and 13 reverse primers for TCR Jbeta segments was used. The table was pulled from immuneACCESS by TCRdb, which kept in-frame rearrangements only. Such tables lose some clones; where checked, under half of the loss comes from unresolved V genes, and the rest has no known cause. The sample has around 65,000 clones on record. Jointly, the top ten make up 15% of the sample. The sample comprised PBMCs. These receptors all stem from a boy younger than 18 in good health and CMV-seronegative.

The rearrangement uses TRBV27 and TRBJ2-2, with 7 bases fitting TRBD1. V was clipped by 4 bases and J by 4 bases; unmatched bases: 9. The CDR3 contains 16 residues. Germline lookup yields CDR1 MNHEY and CDR2 SMNVEV (reference sequence). The CDR3 coding sequence is TGTGCCAGCAGTTCCCGCGACAGGGCGGGCACCGGGGAGCTGTTTTTT. Its translation is CASSSRDRAGTGELFF.

V and J are TRBV7-2 and TRBJ1-2, with D unclear. From germline, CDR1 is SGHTA and CDR2 FQGNSA. Trimming pared 2 bases from V and 3 bases from J, leaving 7 bases between. The CDR3 has 13 amino acids. This CDR3 reads CASSLIADYGYTF. The DNA of the CDR3 is TGTGCCAGCAGCTTAATCGCGGACTATGGCTACACCTTC.

The V and J genes are TRBV5-1 and TRBJ1-1; weak D call: TRBD1 (5 bases). Germline values: CDR1 SGHRS, CDR2 YFSETQ. This CDR3 spans 14 amino acids. The V gene lost 3 bases and the J gene lost 5 bases, with 14 bases spanning the gap. CDR3 protein: CASSSDTVGTEAFF. In nucleotides, the CDR3 is TGCGCCAGCAGCTCGGACACCGTAGGGACTGAAGCTTTCTTT.

The rearrangement uses TRBV20-1 and TRBJ2-2, with a weak D call TRBD2 (6 bases). Trimming removed 3 bases at V and 10 bases at J, with 9 bases between. CDR1 and CDR2 (germline): DFQATT, SNEGSKA (reference sequence). This CDR3 has 11 residues. CDR3 loop: CSASWGEELFF. CDR3 DNA: TGCAGTGCTAGTTGGGGGGAGGAGCTGTTTTTT.

The rearrangement links TRBV30 to TRBJ2-1; possibly TRBD2 for D (5 bases). The length of the CDR3 is 17 residues. Germline-derived CDR1 and CDR2 are GTSNPN and SVGIG (reference sequence). The ends were cut back, 0 bases at V and 0 bases at J, with 15 bases in the middle. The chain's CDR3 is CAWSVYGIKSSYNEQFF. The CDR3, as DNA: TGTGCCTGGAGTGTTTACGGGATTAAGAGCTCCTACAATGAGCAGTTCTTC.

The rearrangement uses TRBV10-3 and TRBJ2-6; no clear D. The CDR3 totals 14 residues. V lost 6 bases to trimming and J lost 0 bases, with 6 bases between them. In germline, CDR1 is ENHRY, CDR2 SYGVKD. Here the CDR3 reads CAISTDSGANVLTF. The CDR3 bases are TGTGCCATCAGCACAGACTCTGGGGCCAACGTCCTGACTTTC.

The DNA for the CDR3 is TGTGCCAGCAGCTACGGACAAGGGGCGGACTATGGCTACACCTTC. Its protein is CASSYGQGADYGYTF. V usage is TRBV9 and J usage is TRBJ1-2; possibly TRBD1 for D (5 bases). This CDR3 comprises 15 residues. V dropped 4 bases and J dropped 3 bases, with 16 bases sitting between them. CDR1 SGDLS and CDR2 YYNGEE come from the germline V gene.

The CDR3 region has the DNA TGCGCCAGCAGCTTGGAACTCGAGCAGTTCTTC. Protein sequence: CASSLELEQFF. The chain joins TRBV5-1 to TRBJ2-1; D unresolved. Trimming left V 0 bases short and J 10 bases short, with 5 bases between. Germline CDR1 is SGHRS and CDR2 is YFSETQ. The CDR3 extends over 11 amino acids.

The gene calls are TRBV27 and TRBJ2-7; D is perhaps TRBD1 (5 bases). The germline gives CDR1 MNHEY, CDR2 SMNVEV (reference sequence). Trimming stripped 6 bases from V and 0 bases from J, with 15 bases between. There are 15 residues in the CDR3. CDR3 protein: CASRPSSGFSYEQYF. CDR3 in DNA: TGTGCCAGCAGACCTAGTTCAGGGTTCTCCTACGAGCAGTACTTC.

This chain joins TRBV19 and TRBJ1-1; 9 positions agree with TRBD1. Germline V gene lookup returns CDR1 LNHDA and CDR2 SQIVND (reference sequence). This CDR3 comprises 15 residues. V gave up 3 bases and J gave up 4 bases; unmatched junction bases: 6. As DNA, the CDR3 is TGTGCCAGTAGTATCGCCGGACAGGGGTCCACTGAAGCTTTCTTT. The encoded protein is CASSIAGQGSTEAFF. The complete variable domain, with remaining parts taken from reference TRBV19 and TRBJ1-1, reads DGGITQSPKYLFRKEGQNVTLSCEQNLNHDAMYWYRQDPGQGLRLIYYSQIVNDFQKGDIAEGYSVSREKKESFPLTVTSAQKNPTAFYLCASSIAGQGSTEAFFGQGTRLTVV.

This chain joins TRBV15 and TRBJ1-5; 8 bases are a match to TRBD1. V dropped 0 bases and J dropped 2; count of bases not matched to a gene: 3. The CDR3 extends over 16 amino acids. Germline CDR1 reads LNHNV; CDR2 reads YYDKDF (reference sequence). The CDR3 DNA reads as TGTGCCACCAGCAGAGAGGACAGGGTGGGCAATCAGCCCCAGCATTTT. It yields the protein CATSREDRVGNQPQHF. The variable domain in full, with the rest retrieved from reference TRBV15 and TRBJ1-5, is DAMVIQNPRYQVTQFGKPVTLSCSQTLNHNVMYWYQQKSSQAPKLLFHYYDKDFNNEADTPDNFQSRRPNTSFCFLDIRSPGLGDTAMYLCATSREDRVGNQPQHFGDGTRLSIL.

The rearrangement links TRBV29-1 to TRBJ2-5; D is possibly TRBD2 (6 bases). Judging by the DNA end, TRBJ2-7 fits better; the J call may be wrong. CDR1 and CDR2 (germline): SQVTM, ANQGSEA. CDR3 length equals 14 residues. CDR3 sequence (DNA): TGCAGCGTATACTTAGCGGCGAGCGCCTACGAGCAGTACTTC. Translation: CSVYLAASAYEQYF.

The chain uses TRBV6-6 and TRBJ2-2, with D perhaps TRBD1 (6 bases). With 8 bases removed from V and 7 bases from J, the gap between germline ends came to 11 bases. Germline V gives CDR1 MNHNY, CDR2 SVGAGI (reference sequence). The CDR3 runs 12 residues. In DNA, the CDR3 is TGTGCCAGCGAACAGGGTGGCGGGGAGCTGTTTTTT. This codes for CASEQGGGELFF.

The chain carries TRBV2 and TRBJ1-2; D perhaps matches TRBD1 (5 bases). V lost 6 bases, J lost 7 bases, and 24 bases lay in between. Germline CDR1 SNHLY, CDR2 FYNNEI. The CDR3 sequence is 16 residues long. CDR3 residues: CASRRIGGVTSGGYTF. CDR3 in DNA: TGTGCCAGCAGAAGAATTGGGGGGGTCACCTCAGGTGGCTACACCTTC. Full variable domain (rest looked up from reference TRBV2 and TRBJ1-2): EPEVTQTPSHQVTQMGQEVILRCVPISNHLYFYWYRQILGQKVEFLVSFYNNEISEKSEIFDDQFSVERPDGSNFTLKIRSTKLEDSAMYFCASRRIGGVTSGGYTFGSGTRLTVV.

The rearrangement uses TRBV30 and TRBJ1-4; D possibly corresponds to TRBD1 (6 bases). The CDR3 has 13 amino acids. Trimming stripped 0 bases from V and 5 bases from J, with 7 bases between. Germline loops: CDR1 GTSNPN, CDR2 SVGIG (reference sequence). CDR3 in amino acids: CAWSVQGNEKLFF. As DNA, the CDR3 is TGTGCCTGGAGTGTACAGGGAAATGAAAAACTGTTTTTT.

This chain uses TRBV5-1 with TRBJ2-2, with 7 bases that match TRBD1. CDR3 size: 16 residues. Germline V gives CDR1 SGHRS, CDR2 YFSETQ. V lost 1 base, J lost 7 bases, and 10 bases stayed unmatched. The CDR3 region is CASSLMLQGLDGELFF. CDR3 coding DNA: TGCGCCAGCAGCTTGATGTTACAGGGGCTTGACGGGGAGCTGTTTTTT.

The chain carries TRBV13 and TRBJ2-4; TRBD2 is a possible D gene (5 bases). Trimming cost V 3 bases and J 0 bases, with 12 bases left between them. The germline V gene encodes CDR1 PRHDT and CDR2 FYEKMQ (reference sequence). This CDR3 spans 16 amino acids. CDR3 sequence reads: CASSFGSGVAKNIQYF. CDR3 DNA sequence: TGTGCCAGCAGCTTTGGCAGCGGCGTAGCCAAAAACATTCAGTACTTC.